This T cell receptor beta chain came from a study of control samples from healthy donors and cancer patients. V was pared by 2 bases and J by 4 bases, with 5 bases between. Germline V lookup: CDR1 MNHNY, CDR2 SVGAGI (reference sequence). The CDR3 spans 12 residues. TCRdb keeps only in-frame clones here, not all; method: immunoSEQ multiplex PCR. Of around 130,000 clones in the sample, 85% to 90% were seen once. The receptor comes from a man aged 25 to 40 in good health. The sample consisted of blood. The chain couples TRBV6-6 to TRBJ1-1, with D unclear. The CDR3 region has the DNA TGTGCCAGCAGTTACCAGAGCACTGAAGCTTTCTTT. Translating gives CASSYQSTEAFF.